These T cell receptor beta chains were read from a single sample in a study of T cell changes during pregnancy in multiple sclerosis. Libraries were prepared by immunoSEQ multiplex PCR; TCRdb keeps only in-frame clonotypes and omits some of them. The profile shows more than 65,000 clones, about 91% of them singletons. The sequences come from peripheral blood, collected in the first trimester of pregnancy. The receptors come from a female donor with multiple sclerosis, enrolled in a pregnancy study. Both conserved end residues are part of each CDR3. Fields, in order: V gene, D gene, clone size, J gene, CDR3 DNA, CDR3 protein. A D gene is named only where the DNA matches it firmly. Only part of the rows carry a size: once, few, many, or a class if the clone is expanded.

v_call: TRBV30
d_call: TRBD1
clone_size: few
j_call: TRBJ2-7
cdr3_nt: TGTGCCTGGAGTGGGGACAGGTCTGGGGAGCAGTACTTC
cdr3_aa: CAWSGDRSGEQYF

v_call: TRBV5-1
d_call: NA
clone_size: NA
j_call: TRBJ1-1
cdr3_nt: TGCGCCAGCAGCTTAAGGACAGCCCAAGACACTGAAGCTTTCTTT
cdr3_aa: CASSLRTAQDTEAFF

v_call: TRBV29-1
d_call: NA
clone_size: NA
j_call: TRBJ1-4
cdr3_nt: TGCAGCGCCTATATGGGCGAAAAACTGTTTTTT
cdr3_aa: CSAYMGEKLFF

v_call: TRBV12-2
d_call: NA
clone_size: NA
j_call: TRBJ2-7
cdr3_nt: TGTGCAAGTCGCTTGTGCCAGGGGTTGGCCTACGAGCAGTACTTC
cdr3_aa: CASRLCQGLAYEQYF

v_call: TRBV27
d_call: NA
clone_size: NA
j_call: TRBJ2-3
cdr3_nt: TGTGCCAGCAGTCCGGGACAAACTAGCACAGATACGCAGTATTTT
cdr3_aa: CASSPGQTSTDTQYF

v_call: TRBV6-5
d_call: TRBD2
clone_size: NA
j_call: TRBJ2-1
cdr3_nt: TGTGCCAGCAAACGGAGCGGGGCAACATACAATGAGCAGTTCTTC
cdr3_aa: CASKRSGATYNEQFF

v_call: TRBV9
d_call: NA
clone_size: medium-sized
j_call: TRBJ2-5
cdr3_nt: TGTGCCAGCAGCCCAACAGGGGCGGGGGAGACCCAGTACTTC
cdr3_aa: CASSPTGAGETQYF

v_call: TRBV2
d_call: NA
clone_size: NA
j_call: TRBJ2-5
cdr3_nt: TGTGCCAGCGGGGGGGGCGAGGAGACCCAGTACTTC
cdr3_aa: CASGGGEETQYF

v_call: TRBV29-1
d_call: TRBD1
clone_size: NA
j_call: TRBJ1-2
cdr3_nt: TGCAGCGTCGGACAGGGAACCCAGAGAAATGGCTACACCTTC
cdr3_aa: CSVGQGTQRNGYTF

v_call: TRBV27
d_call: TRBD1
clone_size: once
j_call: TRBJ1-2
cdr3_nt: TGTGCCAGCAGTGCTTACACGACAGGGAGCTATGGCTACACCTTC
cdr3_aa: CASSAYTTGSYGYTF

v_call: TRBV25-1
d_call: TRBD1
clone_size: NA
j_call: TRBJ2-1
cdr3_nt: TGTGCCAGCAGTGAATTGGTTCCGCAGGGGGCTGATTTTGAGCAGTTCTTC
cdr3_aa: CASSELVPQGADFEQFF

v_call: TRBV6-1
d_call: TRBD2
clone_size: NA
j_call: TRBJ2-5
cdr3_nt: TGTGCCAGCCGTATGCTAGCGGGAGGTGGAGAGACCCAGTACTTC
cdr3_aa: CASRMLAGGGETQYF

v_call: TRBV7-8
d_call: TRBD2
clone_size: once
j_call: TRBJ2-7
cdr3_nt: TGTGCCAGCAGCCCCTTAGCGGGTTCCTACGAGCAGTACTTC
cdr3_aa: CASSPLAGSYEQYF

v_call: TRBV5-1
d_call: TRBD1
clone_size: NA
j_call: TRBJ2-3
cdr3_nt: TGCGCCAGCAGCTTGGCCACAGGGGGCCGGAGCACAGATACGCAGTATTTT
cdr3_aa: CASSLATGGRSTDTQYF

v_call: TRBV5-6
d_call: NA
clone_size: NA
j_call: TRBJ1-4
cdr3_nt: TGTGCCAGCAGCTTAACAGGATCTACTAATGAAAAACTGTTTTTT
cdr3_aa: CASSLTGSTNEKLFF

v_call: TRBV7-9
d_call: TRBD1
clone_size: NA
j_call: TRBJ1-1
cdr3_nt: TGTGCCAGCAGCTTCGGGACAGGGTACGAGAACACTGAAGCTTTCTTT
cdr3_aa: CASSFGTGYENTEAFF

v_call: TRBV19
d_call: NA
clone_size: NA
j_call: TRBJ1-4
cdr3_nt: TGTGCCAGTAATTACGTCGAGGGAAAACTGTTTTTT
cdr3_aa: CASNYVEGKLFF

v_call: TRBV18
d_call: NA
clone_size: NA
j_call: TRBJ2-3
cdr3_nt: TGTGCCAGCTCACCACGGGGGGCAGATACGCAGTATTTT
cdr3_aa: CASSPRGADTQYF

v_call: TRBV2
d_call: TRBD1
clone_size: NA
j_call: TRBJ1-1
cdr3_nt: TGTGCCAGCCGACAGGGCCTGAACACTGAAGCTTTCTTT
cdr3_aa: CASRQGLNTEAFF

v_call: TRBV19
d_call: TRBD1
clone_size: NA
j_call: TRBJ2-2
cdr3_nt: TGTGCCAGTAGTACTCCGGGACAGGACACCGGGGAGCTGTTTTTT
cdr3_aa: CASSTPGQDTGELFF

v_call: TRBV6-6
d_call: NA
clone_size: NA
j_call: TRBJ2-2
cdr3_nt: TGTGCCAGCAGTTACTCCTTCCAGGGAAACGGGGAGCTGTTTTTT
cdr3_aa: CASSYSFQGNGELFF

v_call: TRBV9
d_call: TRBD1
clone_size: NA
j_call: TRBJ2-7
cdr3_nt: TGTGCCAGCAGCGCAGACCCGGGACAGTCCTACGAGCAGTACTTC
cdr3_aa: CASSADPGQSYEQYF